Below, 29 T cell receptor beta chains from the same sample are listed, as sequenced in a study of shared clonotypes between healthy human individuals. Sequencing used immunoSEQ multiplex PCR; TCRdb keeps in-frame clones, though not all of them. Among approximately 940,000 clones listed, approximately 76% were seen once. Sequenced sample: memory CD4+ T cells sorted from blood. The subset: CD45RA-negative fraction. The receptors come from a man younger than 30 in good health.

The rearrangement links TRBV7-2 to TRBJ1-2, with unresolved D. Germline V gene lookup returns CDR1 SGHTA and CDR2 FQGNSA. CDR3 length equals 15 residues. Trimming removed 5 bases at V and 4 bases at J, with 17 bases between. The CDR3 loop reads CASSLLMGGAYGYTF. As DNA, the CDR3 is TGTGCCAGCAGCCTCTTGATGGGTGGAGCCTATGGCTACACCTTC.

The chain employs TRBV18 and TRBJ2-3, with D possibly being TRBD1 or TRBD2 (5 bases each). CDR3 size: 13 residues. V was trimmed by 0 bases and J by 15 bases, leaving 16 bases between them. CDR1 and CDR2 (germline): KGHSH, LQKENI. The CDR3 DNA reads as TGTGCCAGCTCACCACCGTCCAGCATTGGGGGTTATTTT. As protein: CASSPPSSIGGYF.

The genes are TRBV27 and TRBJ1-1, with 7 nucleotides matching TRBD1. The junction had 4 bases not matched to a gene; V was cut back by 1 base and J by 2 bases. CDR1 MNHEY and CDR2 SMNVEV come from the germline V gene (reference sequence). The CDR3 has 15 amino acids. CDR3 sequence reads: CASSLWGQTNTEAFF. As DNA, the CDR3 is TGTGCCAGCAGTTTATGGGGACAGACTAACACTGAAGCTTTCTTT.

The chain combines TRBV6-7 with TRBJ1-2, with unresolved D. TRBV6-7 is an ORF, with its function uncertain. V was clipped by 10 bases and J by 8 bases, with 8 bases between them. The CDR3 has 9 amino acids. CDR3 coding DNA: TGTGCCATTGGGTTGGGCTACACCTTC. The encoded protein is CAIGLGYTF.

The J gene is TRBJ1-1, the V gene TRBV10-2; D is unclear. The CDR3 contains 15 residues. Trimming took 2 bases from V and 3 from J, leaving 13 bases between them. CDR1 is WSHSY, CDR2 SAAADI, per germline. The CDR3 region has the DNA TGCGCCAGCAGTGAGCGTCTCTATGGGGACACTGAAGCTTTCTTT. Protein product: CASSERLYGDTEAFF.

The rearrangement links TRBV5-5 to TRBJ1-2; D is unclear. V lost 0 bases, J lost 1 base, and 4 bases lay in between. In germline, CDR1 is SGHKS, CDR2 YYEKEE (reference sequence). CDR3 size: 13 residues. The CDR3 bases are TGTGCCAGCAGCTTGGAGGGTAACTATGGCTACACCTTC. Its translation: CASSLEGNYGYTF.

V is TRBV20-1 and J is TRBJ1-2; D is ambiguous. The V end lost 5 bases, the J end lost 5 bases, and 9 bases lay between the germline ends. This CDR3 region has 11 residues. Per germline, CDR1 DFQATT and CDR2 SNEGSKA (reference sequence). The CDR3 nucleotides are TGCAGTGCTTCTATACAGTATGGCTACACCTTC. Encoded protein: CSASIQYGYTF.

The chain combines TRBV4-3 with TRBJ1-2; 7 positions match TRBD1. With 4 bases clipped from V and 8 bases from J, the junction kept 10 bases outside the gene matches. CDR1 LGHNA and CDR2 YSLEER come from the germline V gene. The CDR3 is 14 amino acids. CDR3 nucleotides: TGCGCCAGCAGCCCCGGGACAGTATTCGGCGGCTACACCTTC. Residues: CASSPGTVFGGYTF.

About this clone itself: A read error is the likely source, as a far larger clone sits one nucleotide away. The CDR3, as DNA: TGTGCCAGCAGTGCCCAAAACATTCAGTACTTC. Translation: CASSAQNIQYF. This chain joins TRBV2 and TRBJ2-4; D gene unclear. Looked up from germline, CDR1 is SNHLY and CDR2 is FYNNEI. This CDR3 is 11 amino acids long. With 4 bases removed from V and 5 bases from J, the gap between germline ends came to 3 bases. Drawing the rest from reference TRBV2 and TRBJ2-4, the complete variable domain is EPEVTQTPSHQVTQMGQEVILRCVPISNHLYFYWYRQILGQKVEFLVSFYNNEISEKSEIFDDQFSVERPDGSNFTLKIRSTKLEDSAMYFCASSAQNIQYFGAGTRLSVL.

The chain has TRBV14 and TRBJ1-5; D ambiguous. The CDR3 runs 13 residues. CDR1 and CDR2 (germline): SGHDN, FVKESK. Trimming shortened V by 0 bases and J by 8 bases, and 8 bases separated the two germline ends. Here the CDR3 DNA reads TGTGCCAGCAGCCAAGATATCGGGAAGCCCCAGCATTTT. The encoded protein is CASSQDIGKPQHF.

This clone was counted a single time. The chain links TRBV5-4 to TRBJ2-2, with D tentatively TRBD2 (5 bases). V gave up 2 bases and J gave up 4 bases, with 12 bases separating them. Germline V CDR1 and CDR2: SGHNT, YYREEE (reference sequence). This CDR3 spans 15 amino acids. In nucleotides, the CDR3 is TGTGCCAGCAGCTTCCCGGGAATCGGCACCGGGGAGCTGTTTTTT. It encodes CASSFPGIGTGELFF.

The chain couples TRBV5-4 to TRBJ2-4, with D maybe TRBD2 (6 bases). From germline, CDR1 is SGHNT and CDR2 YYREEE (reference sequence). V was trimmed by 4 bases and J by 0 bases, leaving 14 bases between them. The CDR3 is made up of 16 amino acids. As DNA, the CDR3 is TGTGCCAGCAGCCCGGACCCCGGGGGAGCCAAAAACATTCAGTACTTC. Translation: CASSPDPGGAKNIQYF.

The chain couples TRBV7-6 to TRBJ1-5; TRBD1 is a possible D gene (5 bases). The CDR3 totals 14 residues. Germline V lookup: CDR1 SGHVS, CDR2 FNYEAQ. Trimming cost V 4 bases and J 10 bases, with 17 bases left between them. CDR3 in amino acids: CASSSGPGTEPQHF. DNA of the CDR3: TGTGCCAGCAGCTCGGGACCGGGCACGGAACCCCAGCATTTT.

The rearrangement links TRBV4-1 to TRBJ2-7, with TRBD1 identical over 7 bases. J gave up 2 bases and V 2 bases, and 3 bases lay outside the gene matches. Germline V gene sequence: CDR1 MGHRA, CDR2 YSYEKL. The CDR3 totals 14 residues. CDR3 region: CASSQLGTAYEQYF. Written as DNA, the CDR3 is TGCGCCAGCAGCCAACTCGGGACAGCCTACGAGCAGTACTTC.

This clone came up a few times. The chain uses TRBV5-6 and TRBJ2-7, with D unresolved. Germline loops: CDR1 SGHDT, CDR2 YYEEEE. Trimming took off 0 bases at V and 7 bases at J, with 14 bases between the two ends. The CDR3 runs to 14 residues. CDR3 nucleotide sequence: TGTGCCAGCAGCTTGGGTCTAAACTCTTGGGAGCAGTACTTC. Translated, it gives CASSLGLNSWEQYF.

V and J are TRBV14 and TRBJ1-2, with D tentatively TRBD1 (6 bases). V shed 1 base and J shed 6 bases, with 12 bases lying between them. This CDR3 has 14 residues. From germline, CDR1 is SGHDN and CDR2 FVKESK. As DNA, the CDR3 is TGTGCCAGCAGCCAAGTGGACGGGGGCCATGGCTACACCTTC. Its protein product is CASSQVDGGHGYTF.

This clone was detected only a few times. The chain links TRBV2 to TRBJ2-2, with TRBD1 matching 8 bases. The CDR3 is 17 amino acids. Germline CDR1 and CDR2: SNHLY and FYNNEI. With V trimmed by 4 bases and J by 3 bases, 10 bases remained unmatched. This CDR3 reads CASSAPGGAKDTGELFF. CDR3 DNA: TGTGCCAGCAGTGCACCAGGGGGCGCTAAAGACACCGGGGAGCTGTTTTTT.

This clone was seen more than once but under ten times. CDR3 sequence (DNA): TGTGCCAGCAGCTTCGTAGAAAAGCAGTACTTC. Its protein is CASSFVEKQYF. V and J are TRBV11-2 and TRBJ2-7; no firm D call. V was pared by 3 bases and J by 8 bases, with 8 bases between. The CDR3 runs to 11 residues. The germline V gene encodes CDR1 SGHAT and CDR2 FQNNGV.

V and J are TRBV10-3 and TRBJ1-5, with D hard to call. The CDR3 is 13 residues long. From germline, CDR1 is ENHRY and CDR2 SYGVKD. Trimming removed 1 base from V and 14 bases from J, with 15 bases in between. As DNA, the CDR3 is TGTGCCATCAGTGAGTTTCGGGATTTTGCCGAGCATTTT. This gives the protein CAISEFRDFAEHF.

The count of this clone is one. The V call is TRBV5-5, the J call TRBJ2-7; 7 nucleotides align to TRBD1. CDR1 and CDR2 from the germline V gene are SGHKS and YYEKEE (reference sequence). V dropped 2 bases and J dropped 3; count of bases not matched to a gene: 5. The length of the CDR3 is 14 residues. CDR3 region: CASSLGGRVYEQYF. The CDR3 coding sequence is TGTGCCAGCAGCTTAGGGGGCAGGGTCTACGAGCAGTACTTC. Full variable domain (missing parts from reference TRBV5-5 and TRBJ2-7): DAGVTQSPTHLIKTRGQQVTLRCSPISGHKSVSWYQQVLGQGPQFIFQYYEKEERGRGNFPDRFSARQFPNYSSELNVNALLLGDSALYLCASSLGGRVYEQYFGPGTRLTVT.

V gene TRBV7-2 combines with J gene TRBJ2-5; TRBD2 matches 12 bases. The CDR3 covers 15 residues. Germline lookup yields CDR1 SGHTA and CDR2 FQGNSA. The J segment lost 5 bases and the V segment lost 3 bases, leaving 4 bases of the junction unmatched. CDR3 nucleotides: TGTGCCAGCAGCTTGGCTAGCGGGAGGGCGGAGACCCAGTACTTC. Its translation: CASSLASGRAETQYF.

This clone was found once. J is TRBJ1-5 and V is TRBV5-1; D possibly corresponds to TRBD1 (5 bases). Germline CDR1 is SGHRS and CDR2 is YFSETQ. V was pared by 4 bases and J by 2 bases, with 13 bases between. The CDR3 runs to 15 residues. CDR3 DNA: TGCGCCAGCAGCCCGCTGGGGCCCGGCAATCAGCCCCAGCATTTT. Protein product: CASSPLGPGNQPQHF.

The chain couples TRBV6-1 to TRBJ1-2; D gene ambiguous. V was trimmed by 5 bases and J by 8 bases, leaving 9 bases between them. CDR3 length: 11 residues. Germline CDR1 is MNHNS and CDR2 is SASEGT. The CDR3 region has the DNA TGTGCCAGCAGTTTTGGTAGGGGCTACACCTTC. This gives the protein CASSFGRGYTF.

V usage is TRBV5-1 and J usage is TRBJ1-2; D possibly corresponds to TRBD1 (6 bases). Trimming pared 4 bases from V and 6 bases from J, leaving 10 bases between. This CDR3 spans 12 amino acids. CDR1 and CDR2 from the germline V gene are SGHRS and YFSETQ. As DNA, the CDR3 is TGCGCCAGCAGCGGAGGGGGAAATGGCTACACCTTC. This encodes CASSGGGNGYTF. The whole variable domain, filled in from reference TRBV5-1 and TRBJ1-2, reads KAGVTQTPRYLIKTRGQQVTLSCSPISGHRSVSWYQQTPGQGLQFLFEYFSETQRNKGNFPGRFSGRQFSNSRSEMNVSTLELGDSALYLCASSGGGNGYTFGSGTRLTVV.

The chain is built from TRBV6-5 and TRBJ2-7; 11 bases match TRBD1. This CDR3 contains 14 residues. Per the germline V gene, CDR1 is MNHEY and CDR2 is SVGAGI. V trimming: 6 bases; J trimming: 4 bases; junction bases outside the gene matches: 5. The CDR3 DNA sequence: TGTGCCAGCAGACCCGGGACAGGGGGTTACGAGCAGTACTTC. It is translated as CASRPGTGGYEQYF.

In nucleotides, the CDR3 is TGTGCCACCGGGGATAGGAGTCACTCCTACGAGCAGTACTTC. Translation: CATGDRSHSYEQYF. This chain connects TRBV6-1 to TRBJ2-7; D might be TRBD2 (5 bases). The germline V gene encodes CDR1 MNHNS and CDR2 SASEGT. Between the trimmed V and J ends, which lost 10 bases and 0 bases, there was a span of 16 bases. This CDR3 has 14 amino acids.

CDR3 nucleotides: TGTGCCAGCAGCTTATCTACGGGAAGCTCCTACGAGCAGTACTTC. Translating it yields CASSLSTGSSYEQYF. V gene TRBV7-2 combines with J gene TRBJ2-7; perhaps TRBD2 as D (5 bases). The germline gives CDR1 SGHTA, CDR2 FQGNSA. Trimming took 2 bases from V and 0 from J, leaving 11 bases between them. CDR3 size: 15 residues.

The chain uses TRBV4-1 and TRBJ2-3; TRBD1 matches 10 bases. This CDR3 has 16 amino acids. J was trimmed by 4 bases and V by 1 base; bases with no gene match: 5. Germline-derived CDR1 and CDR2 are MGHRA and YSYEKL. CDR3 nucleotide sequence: TGCGCCAGCAGCCAAGCCGGGACAGGGGTTGCAGATACGCAGTATTTT. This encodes CASSQAGTGVADTQYF.

The CDR3 sequence: CASSSGGETQYF. As DNA, the CDR3 is TGTGCCAGCAGCTCCGGGGGAGAGACCCAGTACTTC. The gene calls are TRBV9 and TRBJ2-5; TRBD2 might be the D (6 bases). The CDR3 contains 12 residues. Germline CDR1 is SGDLS and CDR2 is YYNGEE. The V end was cut by 4 bases, the J end by 4 bases, with 8 bases between.